This paragraph covers one TCR beta chain sequence. TCR beta sequencing was performed on blood CD8+ and CD4+ T cells. CD8+ and CD4+ T cells were negatively isolated; TEMRA cells were FACS-enriched. CDR1 is SNHLY and CDR2 is FYNNEI in the germline V gene. CDR3 length equals 14 residues. V was trimmed by 3 bases and J by 7 bases, leaving 16 bases between them. This entry comes from a study of CD8 T cells in Susac syndrome. With random hexamers, about 0.45 to 1 ug RNA was reverse transcribed. TCRdb redid the calling of the immunoSEQ multiplex PCR reads with MiXCR, one entry per CDR3 protein. This table has some 120,000 distinct CDR3 sequences, approximately 94% appearing once.

Sequencing was done on a sample of CD4+ T cells from PBMCs. The TCR sequence derives from a human donor with multiple sclerosis. The chain couples TRBV2 to TRBJ2-7; TRBD2 might be the D (5 bases). As DNA, the CDR3 is TGTGCCAGCAGTGACGGCCTTTCGACGGGGGAGCAGTACTTC. This translates into CASSDGLSTGEQYF.